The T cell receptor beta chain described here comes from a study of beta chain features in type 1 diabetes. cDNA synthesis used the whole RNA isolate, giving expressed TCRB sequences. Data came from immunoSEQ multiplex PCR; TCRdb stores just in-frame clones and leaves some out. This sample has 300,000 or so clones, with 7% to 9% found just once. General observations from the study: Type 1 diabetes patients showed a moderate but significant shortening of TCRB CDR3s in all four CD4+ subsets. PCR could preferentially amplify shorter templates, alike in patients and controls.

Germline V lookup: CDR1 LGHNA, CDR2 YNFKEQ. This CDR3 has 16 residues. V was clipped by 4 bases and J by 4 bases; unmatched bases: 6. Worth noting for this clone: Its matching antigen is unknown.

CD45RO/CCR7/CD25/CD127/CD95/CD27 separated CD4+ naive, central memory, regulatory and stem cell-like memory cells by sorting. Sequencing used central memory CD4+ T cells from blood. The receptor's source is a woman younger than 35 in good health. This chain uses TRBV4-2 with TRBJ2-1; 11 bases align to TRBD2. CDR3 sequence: CASSLHGTSGYNEQFF. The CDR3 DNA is TGTGCCAGCAGCCTACACGGGACTAGCGGTTACAATGAGCAGTTCTTC.